This TCR beta chain was obtained from a study of siplizumab effects on memory and regulatory T cells. Measured with immunoSEQ multiplex PCR; TCRdb has only the in-frame clones, and not every one. The table shows around 120,000 clones, with roughly 94% occurring only once. The CDR3 is made up of 19 amino acids. The V end was cut by 4 bases, the J end by 0 bases, with 19 bases between. CDR1 is SEHNR, CDR2 FQNEAQ, per germline (reference sequence). This clone was seen a single time. Sequencing was performed on non-Treg CD4+ T cells sorted from blood. V gene TRBV7-9 combines with J gene TRBJ2-6, with TRBD2 as a possible D gene (5 bases). This receptor was obtained from a human donor in good health. The CDR3 bases are TGTGCCAGCAGCTCTACCTTCGGACTTAGGATCTCTGGGGCCAACGTCCTGACTTTC. Translation gives CASSSTFGLRISGANVLTF.